These 27 T cell receptor beta chains were all obtained from the same sample, sequenced in a study of shared clonotypes between healthy human individuals. Method: immunoSEQ multiplex PCR; TCRdb's copy keeps in-frame clones and lacks some. The table has around 550,000 clones, 90% to 96% seen once. Sequenced input: naive CD4+ T cells sorted from blood. Regarding subset: CD45RA+ positively selected. These receptors were collected from a woman aged 25 to 39 in good health.

The chain is built from TRBV21-1 and TRBJ2-1; the table assigns TRBD2, which was not confirmed against the DNA. TRBV21-1 is designated a pseudogene. This CDR3 contains 14 residues. The CDR3 bases are TGTGCCAGCAGACTAGCGGGAGTCTACAATGAGCAGTTCTTC. Residues: CASRLAGVYNEQFF.

The V call is TRBV12-2, the J call TRBJ2-7. TRBV12-2 is a pseudogene locus. There are 15 residues in the CDR3. In DNA, the CDR3 is TGTGCAAGTCGCTTATTGGGAAGCGCAGACTACGAGCAGTACTTC. Translated: CASRLLGSADYEQYF.

The V gene is TRBV5-1, the J gene TRBJ2-3, with 8 nucleotides matching TRBD2. The CDR3 has 17 amino acids. CDR1 is SGHRS and CDR2 is YFSETQ in the germline V gene. After removal of 7 bases from V and 0 bases from J, the junction contained 13 bases not matched to a gene. The CDR3: CASSIRASGFSTDTQYF. CDR3 nucleotide sequence: TGCGCCAGCTCCATTAGGGCTAGCGGGTTTAGCACAGATACGCAGTATTTT.

The chain couples TRBV6-4 to TRBJ1-2; 10 bases fit TRBD1. CDR3 length: 13 amino acids. Trimming took 5 bases from V and 5 from J; bases not matched to a gene: 2. Per germline, CDR1 MRHNA and CDR2 SNTAGT. For the CDR3, the DNA is TGTGCCAGCAGTCGGACAGGGGGGTATGGCTACACCTTC. It yields the protein CASSRTGGYGYTF.

Written as DNA, the CDR3 is TGTGCCAGTAGTATAGGGACAGAAAATTCACCCCTCCACTTT. This translates into CASSIGTENSPLHF. J is TRBJ1-6 and V is TRBV19; D perhaps matches TRBD1 (6 bases). In germline, CDR1 is LNHDA, CDR2 SQIVND (reference sequence). The CDR3 sequence is 14 residues long. Trimming removed 1 base from V and 7 bases from J, with 8 bases in between.

CDR3 sequence reads: CASSPSTGLANYEQYF. CDR3 nucleotide sequence: TGTGCCAGCTCACCAAGTACGGGACTAGCTAACTACGAGCAGTACTTC. The chain employs TRBV18 and TRBJ2-7, with 9 bases that match TRBD2. Germline V CDR1 and CDR2: KGHSH, LQKENI. V shed 2 bases, J shed 3 bases, and the junction held 8 bases outside the gene matches. There are 16 residues in the CDR3.

V and J are TRBV28 and TRBJ2-1; TRBD2 aligns across 12 bases. Germline V lookup: CDR1 MDHEN, CDR2 SYDVKM. CDR3 length equals 16 residues. After removal of 5 bases from V and 7 bases from J, the junction contained 9 bases not matched to a gene. The CDR3 region has the DNA TGTGCCAGCAGTGCCCTCGGACTAGCGGGAAAGAATGAGCAGTTCTTC. It yields the protein CASSALGLAGKNEQFF.

The chain recombines TRBV7-5 with TRBJ1-5; the DNA was not compared with TRBD1, the D call given in the table. TRBV7-5 is given as a pseudogene. CDR3 size: 13 residues. The CDR3 reads CVRTDRERQPQHF. The CDR3 DNA reads TGTGTCAGAACTGACAGGGAGAGGCAGCCCCAGCATTTT.

The chain employs TRBV19 and TRBJ2-3; TRBD1 agrees at 9 bases. The germline gives CDR1 LNHDA, CDR2 SQIVND (reference sequence). V gave up 4 bases and J gave up 0 bases; unmatched junction bases: 8. The CDR3 is 17 residues long. The CDR3 is CASSTRGQGQSTDTQYF. CDR3 coding DNA: TGTGCCAGTAGTACCCGGGGACAGGGCCAAAGCACAGATACGCAGTATTTT.

This chain uses TRBV7-6 with TRBJ2-3; D is perhaps TRBD2 (5 bases). The CDR3 is 12 residues long. Trimming took off 5 bases at V and 7 bases at J, with 10 bases between the two ends. The V gene's germline CDR1 is SGHVS and CDR2 FNYEAQ. The CDR3 bases are TGTGCCAGCAGCAGTTCCGGGAATACGCAGTATTTT. Translating it yields CASSSSGNTQYF.

This clone was recorded only once. The chain carries TRBV7-2 and TRBJ2-7; D uncertain. This CDR3 has 14 amino acids. Looked up from germline, CDR1 is SGHTA and CDR2 is FQGNSA. Trimming removed 2 bases from V and 2 bases from J, with 10 bases in between. The CDR3 loop is CASSLSRDTYEQYF. The CDR3 nucleotides are TGTGCCAGCAGCTTAAGCCGAGACACCTACGAGCAGTACTTC.

The rearrangement links TRBV5-1 to TRBJ2-3; 8 bases are shared with TRBD1. Per the germline V gene, CDR1 is SGHRS and CDR2 is YFSETQ. With 2 bases clipped from V and 4 bases from J, the junction kept 6 bases outside the gene matches. This CDR3 has 15 residues. CDR3 residues: CASSLRQGRADTQYF. CDR3 bases: TGCGCCAGCAGCTTACGACAGGGGAGAGCAGATACGCAGTATTTT. The full variable domain, in which reference TRBV5-1 and TRBJ2-3 provide the parts outside the CDR3, is KAGVTQTPRYLIKTRGQQVTLSCSPISGHRSVSWYQQTPGQGLQFLFEYFSETQRNKGNFPGRFSGRQFSNSRSEMNVSTLELGDSALYLCASSLRQGRADTQYFGPGTRLTVL.

V usage is TRBV2 and J usage is TRBJ1-2; 11 bases align to TRBD1. J lost 5 bases, V lost 4 bases, and 3 bases had no gene match. Germline-derived CDR1 and CDR2 are SNHLY and FYNNEI. The CDR3 has 14 residues. Written as DNA, the CDR3 is TGTGCCAGCAGTGGGGACAGGGGGTCTTATGGCTACACCTTC. The encoded protein is CASSGDRGSYGYTF.

V usage is TRBV5-1 and J usage is TRBJ2-7, with D unclear. The ends were cut back, 2 bases at V and 4 bases at J, with 7 bases in the middle. Germline CDR1 reads SGHRS; CDR2 reads YFSETQ. This CDR3 contains 12 residues. For the CDR3, the DNA is TGCGCCAGCAGCTTTGACTTATACGAGCAGTACTTC. Protein product: CASSFDLYEQYF.

This rearrangement joins TRBV7-6 to TRBJ1-3; the D is unclear. The germline gives CDR1 SGHVS, CDR2 FNYEAQ. Trimming took off 0 bases at V and 0 bases at J, with 9 bases between the two ends. This CDR3 has 16 residues. The CDR3 DNA is TGTGCCAGCAGCTTAGCTGGTGTCCTCTCTGGAAACACCATATATTTT. As protein: CASSLAGVLSGNTIYF.

This chain uses TRBV28 with TRBJ1-1, with no clear D. CDR1 is MDHEN, CDR2 SYDVKM, per germline. This CDR3 is 11 amino acids long. V lost 2 bases and J 9 bases, leaving 7 bases between the germline ends. CDR3 amino acids: CASSLAGKAFF. The CDR3 DNA is TGTGCCAGCAGTTTAGCGGGTAAAGCTTTCTTT.

With regard to this clone: The sample carries other DNA sequences with the same CDR3. V usage is TRBV18 and J usage is TRBJ2-5, with D possibly matching TRBD1 (6 bases). There are 14 residues in the CDR3. V was shortened by 3 bases and J by 1 base, with 9 bases between the two germline ends. Germline V gives CDR1 KGHSH, CDR2 LQKENI. The CDR3 bases are TGTGCCAGCTCACCCCGGGACACCCAAGAGACCCAGTACTTC. Residues: CASSPRDTQETQYF.

This clone was counted a few times. Different DNA sequences within this sample yield the same CDR3. The chain couples TRBV7-9 to TRBJ2-7; no firm D call. V lost 5 bases and J lost 0, with 2 bases in between. The germline CDR1 and CDR2 sequences are SEHNR and FQNEAQ (reference sequence). CDR3 length: 11 amino acids. The CDR3 spells CASSPSYEQYF. CDR3 in DNA: TGTGCCAGCAGCCCCTCCTACGAGCAGTACTTC.

CDR3 in DNA: TGTGTCAGAAGCTTAGGGGGGACTAGCGGGAGCCCCGAGCAGTACTTC. Translation: CVRSLGGTSGSPEQYF. The V and J genes are TRBV7-5 and TRBJ2-7; no DNA check was done on the table's D call, TRBD2. TRBV7-5 has pseudogene status. This CDR3 has 16 residues.

The chain employs TRBV19 and TRBJ1-5; D is possibly TRBD1 (6 bases). CDR1 and CDR2 from the germline V gene are LNHDA and SQIVND (reference sequence). The CDR3 is 16 amino acids. With 5 bases removed from V and 2 bases from J, the gap between germline ends came to 16 bases. The CDR3 reads CASSFSGTKGNQPQHF. The CDR3 DNA reads as TGTGCCAGTAGTTTTTCCGGGACAAAGGGCAATCAGCCCCAGCATTTT.

This rearrangement joins TRBV9 to TRBJ2-2; tentatively, D is TRBD1 (6 bases). Trimming pared 0 bases from V and 1 base from J, leaving 10 bases between. The germline CDR1 and CDR2 sequences are SGDLS and YYNGEE. The CDR3 is 16 amino acids. This CDR3 reads CASSVAGTQNTGELFF. DNA of the CDR3: TGTGCCAGCAGCGTAGCCGGGACACAGAACACCGGGGAGCTGTTTTTT.

The V gene is TRBV28, the J gene TRBJ1-2; D possibly corresponds to TRBD1 (6 bases). The CDR3 sequence is 12 residues long. Trimming took off 11 bases at V and 4 bases at J, with 14 bases between the two ends. CDR1 is MDHEN and CDR2 is SYDVKM in the germline V gene. The CDR3 loop is CAVSTGTYGYTF. The CDR3, as DNA: TGTGCCGTTTCGACAGGCACCTATGGCTACACCTTC.

The V call is TRBV10-3, the J call TRBJ2-7; possibly TRBD1 or TRBD2 for D (5 bases each). Germline V lookup: CDR1 ENHRY, CDR2 SYGVKD. The V and J ends lost 3 bases and 7 bases respectively, with 22 bases between them. This CDR3 spans 16 amino acids. The CDR3 loop reads CAISESTGTAWREQYF. CDR3 sequence (DNA): TGTGCCATCAGTGAATCGACGGGGACGGCCTGGCGGGAGCAGTACTTC.

The V gene is TRBV4-1, the J gene TRBJ1-5; TRBD1 matches at 7 bases. CDR3 length: 16 amino acids. The germline V gene encodes CDR1 MGHRA and CDR2 YSYEKL. Losses at the gene ends were 2 bases for V and 5 bases for J; bases not matched to a gene: 9. The CDR3 spells CASSQLTGTVDQPQHF. In DNA form, the CDR3 reads TGCGCCAGCAGCCAACTGACCGGGACAGTCGATCAGCCCCAGCATTTT.

This rearrangement joins TRBV15 to TRBJ1-4; the D gene is possibly TRBD1 (5 bases). From germline, CDR1 is LNHNV and CDR2 YYDKDF (reference sequence). Trimming removed 3 bases at V and 5 bases at J, with 16 bases between. The CDR3 totals 16 residues. The CDR3, as DNA: TGTGCCACCAGCAGGGAATCGGGGCGGTTGAATGAAAAACTGTTTTTT. Protein: CATSRESGRLNEKLFF.

This chain connects TRBV4-1 to TRBJ1-3; 8 bases align to TRBD1. J was trimmed by 6 bases and V by 2 bases; bases with no gene match: 9. The germline CDR1 and CDR2 sequences are MGHRA and YSYEKL. This CDR3 has 16 residues. The CDR3 region has the DNA TGCGCCAGCAGCCAATTTTGGACAGGGATGGCAAACACCATATATTTT. It yields the protein CASSQFWTGMANTIYF.

This chain links TRBV20-1 with TRBJ2-3; D unresolved. V was cut by 3 bases and J by 4 bases, with 5 bases left in between. Germline CDR1 and CDR2: DFQATT and SNEGSKA (reference sequence). This CDR3 has 11 residues. The DNA for the CDR3 is TGCAGTGCTAGTGTAGCAGATACGCAGTATTTT. Amino acid sequence: CSASVADTQYF.